One and the same sample provided the 2 T cell receptor beta chains below, sequenced in a study of CD8+CD57+ T cells in acquired aplastic anemia. Both TCR beta VDJ combination and CDR3 sequence profiling were carried out. Genomic DNA was the template for this profiling. TCRdb ran MiXCR on the reads and lists one entry per CDR3 protein. This sample has about 400,000 distinct CDR3 sequences, with about two thirds found just once. The sample taken for sequencing was sorted CD4+, CD8+, or CD8+CD57+ T cells (not recorded which) from PBMCs. All receptors derive from a human donor in good health, serving as a control.

To note about this clonotype: As the CDR3 is not closed by the conserved phenylalanine or tryptophan, this likely results from a read error. The DNA is omitted, as the CDR3 cannot be located on it reliably, and the CDR3 follows TCRdb's listing. J is TRBJ2-7 and V is TRBV24-1; the D call of TRBD1 is as the table states it, not checked on the DNA. The CDR3 comprises 14 residues, both ends counted. Germline CDR1 and CDR2: KGHDR and SFDVKD. CDR3 residues: CATSSSGHGCKRHI.

The chain has TRBV7-6 and TRBJ2-1; D is possibly TRBD1 (6 bases). From germline, CDR1 is SGHVS and CDR2 FNYEAQ. This CDR3 has 16 amino acids. With 1 base removed from V and 13 bases from J, the gap between germline ends came to 23 bases. Written as DNA, the CDR3 is TGTGCCAGCAGCTTAGGACGGGACATAATGAAAAACTGTCAGTTCTTC. Translation gives CASSLGRDIMKNCQFF.